Following are 10 T cell receptor beta chains from one sample sequenced in a study of neurological immune-mediated disorders. TCRdb re-called the 5' RACE reads with MiXCR, one entry per CDR3 protein. Of roughly 31,000 distinct CDR3 sequences in the sample, about 4.5% were seen once. Sequencing was carried out using PBMCs. These receptors were collected from a man between 18 and 29 years old in good health.

This clonotype has a count of ten or more. This chain links TRBV14 with TRBJ1-1; 7 positions match TRBD1. This CDR3 is 14 amino acids long. J lost 3 bases, V lost 4 bases, and 5 bases had no gene match. Germline V CDR1 and CDR2: SGHDN, FVKESK. CDR3 in DNA: TGTGCCAGCAGCCGACAGGGTATCGACACTGAAGCTTTCTTT. Its translation is CASSRQGIDTEAFF.

This clonotype is categorized as medium-sized. The chain is built from TRBV20-1 and TRBJ2-5; no clear D gene. V was pared by 3 bases and J by 2 bases, with 10 bases between. The CDR3 is 13 residues long. Germline CDR1 DFQATT, CDR2 SNEGSKA (reference sequence). CDR3 sequence reads: CSARNRIQETQYF. The CDR3 nucleotides read TGCAGTGCTAGGAACCGGATACAAGAGACCCAGTACTTC.

There are many counts of this clonotype. The chain links TRBV5-1 to TRBJ1-2; D is perhaps TRBD1 (5 bases). The germline CDR1 and CDR2 sequences are SGHRS and YFSETQ. This CDR3 contains 13 residues. V gave up 0 bases and J gave up 4 bases, with 7 bases separating them. The CDR3 region is CASSLGQPYGYTF. The CDR3 coding sequence is TGCGCCAGCAGCTTGGGACAGCCCTATGGCTACACCTTC.

This clonotype was observed at least ten times. This rearrangement joins TRBV7-9 to TRBJ1-5, with no clear D. This CDR3 comprises 12 residues. From germline, CDR1 is SEHNR and CDR2 FQNEAQ (reference sequence). Deletions cut 8 bases from V and 11 bases from J, with 16 bases between. Here the CDR3 DNA reads TGTGCCAGCGGTACTGATTACCGGACCCAGCATTTT. The encoded protein is CASGTDYRTQHF.

The V and J genes are TRBV27 and TRBJ1-4, with D perhaps TRBD1 (5 bases). The germline V and J ends were trimmed by 3 bases and 3 bases, with 11 bases remaining between them. From germline, CDR1 is MNHEY and CDR2 SMNVEV (reference sequence). The CDR3 runs 15 residues. The CDR3 DNA reads TGTGCCAGCAGTTTGAGGGGCGCGGCTAATGAAAAACTGTTTTTT. Translation gives CASSLRGAANEKLFF.

This clonotype was counted ten times or more. This chain connects TRBV5-1 to TRBJ2-3; 7 nucleotides line up with TRBD1. Germline trimming cut 3 bases from V and 2 bases from J; bases unmatched to any gene: 6. The CDR3 runs 15 residues. Germline V gene sequence: CDR1 SGHRS, CDR2 YFSETQ. Here the CDR3 reads CASSWQDRTTDTQYF. The CDR3 nucleotides are TGCGCCAGCAGCTGGCAGGACAGGACCACAGATACGCAGTATTTT.

Ten or more counts support this clonotype. The germline gene is not matched at one end of the junction; a read error may be the cause. This chain uses TRBV7-7 with TRBJ2-2; no firm D call. Looked up from germline, CDR1 is SSHAT and CDR2 is FNYEAQ (reference sequence). The CDR3 is 17 residues long. The CDR3 region has the DNA TGTGCTAGCAGCCCTTGGAGCTACCTCTCGAACACCGGGGAGCTGTTTTTT. Its translation is CASSPWSYLSNTGELFF.

This clonotype was counted ten times or more. J is TRBJ1-1 and V is TRBV10-3, with D possibly TRBD1 on 6 matching bases. The germline V gene has CDR1 ENHRY and CDR2 SYGVKD. The CDR3 sequence is 15 residues long. The V gene lost 0 bases and the J gene lost 0 bases, with 8 bases spanning the gap. This chain's CDR3 is CAISESQGMNTEAFF. The DNA of the CDR3 is TGTGCCATCAGTGAGTCTCAGGGGATGAACACTGAAGCTTTCTTT.

This clonotype was recorded many times. The chain carries TRBV7-2 and TRBJ1-1, with 9 nucleotides matching TRBD1. Trimming removed 3 bases from V and 9 bases from J; junction bases left unmatched: 5. Germline CDR1 and CDR2: SGHTA and FQGNSA. The CDR3 extends over 13 amino acids. In DNA form, the CDR3 reads TGTGCCAGCAGCTTTTTCGGACAGGGGAAAGCTTTCTTT. It specifies CASSFFGQGKAFF.

In its sample, this clonotype was seen many times. This sequence joins TRBV12-3 or TRBV12-4 and TRBJ2-3; 7 bases line up with TRBD1. There are 12 residues in the CDR3. The V gene end was trimmed by 3 bases and the J gene end by 11 bases; junction bases not matched to a gene: 5. CDR3: CASSFPGQRQYF. CDR3 nucleotide sequence: TGTGCCAGCAGTTTCCCGGGACAGAGGCAGTATTTT.